The 24 T cell receptor beta chains listed next were all sequenced from one sample in a study of cytomegalovirus exposure and HLA in healthy donors. The PCR was carried out with 60 Vbeta primers and 13 Jbeta primers. Using immunoSEQ multiplex PCR, the repertoire was profiled, and TCRdb retains in-frame clones only, with some absent. This table holds under 200,000 clones, about an eighth found once. Sequences were obtained from PBMCs. The receptor source for this set is a man aged 45-65 years in good health and CMV-seropositive.

In its sample, this clone was seen a few times. The rearrangement joins TRBV7-2 to TRBJ1-1, with D maybe TRBD1 (6 bases). Germline CDR1 reads SGHTA; CDR2 reads FQGNSA. V dropped 3 bases and J dropped 1 base, with 12 bases sitting between them. The CDR3 runs to 15 residues. This chain's CDR3 is CASSFQGLGNTEAFF. For the CDR3, the DNA is TGTGCCAGCAGCTTCCAGGGGCTGGGGAACACTGAAGCTTTCTTT.

This clone was seen a few times. The chain couples TRBV27 to TRBJ1-2; D possibly corresponds to TRBD1 (5 bases). Trimming removed 5 bases from V and 5 bases from J, with 12 bases in between. CDR1 MNHEY and CDR2 SMNVEV come from the germline V gene (reference sequence). This CDR3 region has 13 residues. The chain's CDR3 is CASSPMTEYGYTF. In DNA, the CDR3 is TGTGCCAGCAGTCCGATGACAGAGTATGGCTACACCTTC.

The V and J genes are TRBV2 and TRBJ2-3, with D perhaps TRBD2 (5 bases). The CDR3 consists of 16 residues. Germline values: CDR1 SNHLY, CDR2 FYNNEI. V was trimmed by 6 bases and J by 3 bases, leaving 19 bases between them. The CDR3 region is CASSLRPRGSTDTQYF. The CDR3 DNA is TGTGCCAGCAGCCTACGACCCCGGGGATCGACAGATACGCAGTATTTT.

This clone turned up a few times. In DNA, the CDR3 is TGTGCCAGCAGGGGGGAGGGGTTCTCCTACGAGCAGTACGTC. Amino acid sequence: CASRGEGFSYEQYV. The chain has TRBV2 and TRBJ2-7; 7 bases line up with TRBD2. This CDR3 region has 14 residues. V shed 6 bases, J shed 0 bases, and the junction held 5 bases outside the gene matches. Germline V gene sequence: CDR1 SNHLY, CDR2 FYNNEI.

This clone was observed a few times. The chain combines TRBV30 with TRBJ2-6; 9 bases map to TRBD2. Germline CDR1 GTSNPN, CDR2 SVGIG (reference sequence). This CDR3 is 18 amino acids long. The junction had 8 bases not matched to a gene; V was cut back by 0 bases and J by 2 bases. Here the CDR3 reads CAWSVKAGGPPGANVLTF. CDR3 coding DNA: TGTGCCTGGAGTGTGAAGGCGGGGGGGCCCCCTGGGGCCAACGTCCTGACTTTC.

CDR3 residues: CATNTGGTEAFF. In nucleotides, the CDR3 is TGCGCCACCAATACGGGGGGCACTGAAGCTTTCTTT. The rearrangement uses TRBV10-2 and TRBJ1-1; maybe TRBD1 (5 bases). V shed 10 bases and J shed 4 bases, with 13 bases lying between them. Germline CDR1 is WSHSY and CDR2 is SAAADI. The CDR3 spans 12 residues.

This chain connects TRBV6-5 to TRBJ2-2; D may be TRBD1 (6 bases). This CDR3 region has 15 residues. V was cut by 6 bases and J by 0 bases, with 11 bases left in between. Per germline, CDR1 MNHEY and CDR2 SVGAGI. The CDR3 region has the DNA TGTGCCAGCAGGGCCACAGGGACGAACACCGGGGAGCTGTTTTTT. This codes for CASRATGTNTGELFF.

This chain uses TRBV9 with TRBJ2-2; D is possibly TRBD1 (6 bases). This CDR3 region has 14 residues. Germline-derived CDR1 and CDR2 are SGDLS and YYNGEE. V was clipped by 4 bases and J by 1 base, with 8 bases between them. The CDR3 nucleotides read TGTGCCAGCAGCCGGGGACAGAACACCGGGGAGCTGTTTTTT. Its protein is CASSRGQNTGELFF.

The chain combines TRBV19 with TRBJ2-7; tentatively, D is TRBD2 (6 bases). The germline V gene encodes CDR1 LNHDA and CDR2 SQIVND (reference sequence). This CDR3 is 14 amino acids long. V lost 7 bases and J 7 bases, leaving 20 bases between the germline ends. The DNA for the CDR3 is TGTGCCAGTATGGGGCGGGGCAGGGTAAAAGAGCAGTACTTC. The encoded protein is CASMGRGRVKEQYF.

Written as DNA, the CDR3 is TGCGCCAGCAGCCAACATAGCGGGGGGGCCAACACCGGGGAGCTGTTTTTT. This codes for CASSQHSGGANTGELFF. The chain couples TRBV4-3 to TRBJ2-2; 11 positions match TRBD2. This CDR3 is 17 amino acids long. Per the germline V gene, CDR1 is LGHNA and CDR2 is YSLEER. Trimming cost V 2 bases and J 2 bases; bases outside gene matches: 4.

V and J are TRBV6-5 and TRBJ1-4; D gene ambiguous. The CDR3 is 14 amino acids. Germline V gives CDR1 MNHEY, CDR2 SVGAGI. V was pared by 6 bases and J by 5 bases, with 13 bases between. Here the CDR3 reads CASRRTVENEKLFF. The DNA of the CDR3 is TGTGCCAGCAGAAGGACTGTAGAAAATGAAAAACTGTTTTTT.

This clone appeared a few times. The V call is TRBV5-4, the J call TRBJ1-2; 8 nucleotides line up with TRBD1. This CDR3 contains 14 residues. V gave up 4 bases and J gave up 4 bases; unmatched junction bases: 6. Germline V gene data show CDR1 as SGHNT and CDR2 as YYREEE (reference sequence). The CDR3 loop reads CASSPDRVPYGYTF. The CDR3 region has the DNA TGTGCCAGCAGCCCGGACAGGGTGCCCTATGGCTACACCTTC.

The sample holds a few counts of this clone. The rearrangement uses TRBV5-6 and TRBJ2-5; 7 nucleotides line up with TRBD1. The CDR3 is 14 residues long. Per germline, CDR1 SGHDT and CDR2 YYEEEE. V dropped 5 bases and J dropped 4; count of bases not matched to a gene: 8. CDR3 sequence: CASRKTGALETQYF. CDR3 in DNA: TGTGCCAGCAGAAAAACAGGGGCCCTAGAGACCCAGTACTTC.

This clone has only a few counts. The chain uses TRBV5-1 and TRBJ1-4, with a possible D match to TRBD1 (5 bases). Germline V gives CDR1 SGHRS, CDR2 YFSETQ. The ends were cut back, 7 bases at V and 6 bases at J, with 16 bases in the middle. CDR3 length equals 14 residues. CDR3 protein: CASSRTSNHEKLFF. CDR3 nucleotides: TGCGCCAGCTCCCGGACATCCAATCATGAAAAACTGTTTTTT.

The chain carries TRBV6-5 and TRBJ2-1, with TRBD2 matching over 10 bases. The CDR3 runs 16 residues. CDR1 and CDR2 (germline): MNHEY, SVGAGI. The ends lost 0 bases at V and 7 bases at J; junction bases unmatched: 6. CDR3 nucleotide sequence: TGTGCCAGCAGTTACTCGAGGCTAGCGGGGGCGAATGAGCAGTTCTTC. Translated, it gives CASSYSRLAGANEQFF.

This chain uses TRBV7-2 with TRBJ1-4, with TRBD1 identical over 8 bases. V lost 5 bases, J lost 9 bases, and 20 bases stayed unmatched. The CDR3 contains 18 residues. Germline V gene data show CDR1 as SGHTA and CDR2 as FQGNSA. The CDR3 is CASSQFIQGASNPKKLFF. Written as DNA, the CDR3 is TGTGCCAGCAGCCAATTCATTCAGGGGGCCTCAAACCCTAAAAAACTGTTTTTT. Variable domain in full (rest from reference TRBV7-2 and TRBJ1-4): GAGVSQSPSNKVTEKGKDVELRCDPISGHTALYWYRQSLGQGLEFLIYFQGNSAPDKSGLPSDRFSAERTGGSVSTLTIQRTQQEDSAVYLCASSQFIQGASNPKKLFFGSGTQLSVL.

There are a few counts of this clone. The chain employs TRBV28 and TRBJ1-1, with a weak D call TRBD1 (6 bases). CDR3 size: 15 residues. Trimming removed 6 bases from V and 6 bases from J, with 20 bases in between. CDR1 is MDHEN and CDR2 is SYDVKM in the germline V gene. In DNA, the CDR3 is TGTGCCAGCAGCCCCCGGCAGGGGCATAGCTCTGAAGCTTTCTTT. It codes for CASSPRQGHSSEAFF.

V gene TRBV30 combines with J gene TRBJ2-7, with D possibly matching TRBD1 (5 bases). V dropped 3 bases and J dropped 2 bases, with 11 bases sitting between them. Germline lookup yields CDR1 GTSNPN and CDR2 SVGIG (reference sequence). The CDR3 contains 13 residues. CDR3 nucleotides: TGTGCCTGGAGGAAAGGCAGGGCCTACGAGCAGTACTTC. It yields the protein CAWRKGRAYEQYF.

This clone was detected only a few times. V is TRBV19 and J is TRBJ1-5; D might be TRBD1 (5 bases). The V gene lost 2 bases and the J gene lost 3 bases, with 8 bases spanning the gap. This CDR3 is 14 amino acids long. Germline lookup yields CDR1 LNHDA and CDR2 SQIVND (reference sequence). The chain's CDR3 is CASSIFRDNQPQHF. As DNA, the CDR3 is TGTGCCAGTAGTATATTCAGGGACAATCAGCCCCAGCATTTT.

The rearrangement uses TRBV5-1 and TRBJ1-1, with D possibly matching TRBD1 (6 bases). Germline V gives CDR1 SGHRS, CDR2 YFSETQ. V gave up 3 bases and J gave up 5 bases, with 17 bases separating them. The CDR3 sequence is 15 residues long. In DNA, the CDR3 is TGCGCCAGCAGCTCCAATTCGGGGGGCGGAACTGAAGCTTTCTTT. Translation gives CASSSNSGGGTEAFF.

This chain joins TRBV5-1 and TRBJ2-7; D is possibly TRBD1 (5 bases). V was cut by 2 bases and J by 3 bases, with 9 bases left in between. The CDR3 length is 13 residues. Germline V gives CDR1 SGHRS, CDR2 YFSETQ. This chain's CDR3 is CASSFQDNYEQYF. Here the CDR3 DNA reads TGCGCCAGCAGCTTTCAGGACAACTACGAGCAGTACTTC.

On this clone itself: One end of the junction does not line up with germline, which may come from a read error. The chain employs TRBV7-7 and TRBJ2-5; 12 positions match TRBD2. Germline assignment: CDR1 SSHAT and CDR2 FNYEAQ (reference sequence). The CDR3 runs 17 residues. This CDR3 reads CASSLAPSGGAQETQYF. As DNA, the CDR3 is TGTGCTAGCAGCTTAGCCCCTAGCGGGGGGGCCCAAGAGACCCAGTACTTC.

This clone was detected a few times. V gene TRBV18 combines with J gene TRBJ1-2, with D possibly being TRBD1 (6 bases). Per the germline V gene, CDR1 is KGHSH and CDR2 is LQKENI. V shed 4 bases and J shed 8 bases, with 14 bases lying between them. There are 13 residues in the CDR3. As DNA, the CDR3 is TGTGCCAGCTCACAACAGGGAATGTTCGGCTACACCTTC. Its protein product is CASSQQGMFGYTF.

CDR3 DNA sequence: TGTGCCAGCAGCTTATCGGGCGGACAATCCTACGAGCAGTACGTC. Protein: CASSLSGGQSYEQYV. The rearrangement links TRBV7-2 to TRBJ2-7, with a tentative D call TRBD1 (5 bases). Trimming removed 2 bases from V and 1 base from J, with 12 bases in between. The CDR3 contains 15 residues. The germline V gene has CDR1 SGHTA and CDR2 FQGNSA.